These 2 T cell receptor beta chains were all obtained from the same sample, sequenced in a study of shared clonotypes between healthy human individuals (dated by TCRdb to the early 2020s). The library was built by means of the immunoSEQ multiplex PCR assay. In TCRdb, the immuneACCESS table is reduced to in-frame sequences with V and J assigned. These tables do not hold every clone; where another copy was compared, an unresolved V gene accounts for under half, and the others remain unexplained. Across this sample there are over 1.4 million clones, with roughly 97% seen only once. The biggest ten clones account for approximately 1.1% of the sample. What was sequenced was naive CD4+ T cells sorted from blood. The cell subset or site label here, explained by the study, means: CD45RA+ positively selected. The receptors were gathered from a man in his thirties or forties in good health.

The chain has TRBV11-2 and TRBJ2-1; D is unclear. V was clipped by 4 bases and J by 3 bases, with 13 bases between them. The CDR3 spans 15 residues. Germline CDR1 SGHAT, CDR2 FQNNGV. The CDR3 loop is CASSSAKGRYNEQFF. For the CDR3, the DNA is TGTGCCAGCAGCTCGGCTAAGGGCCGCTACAATGAGCAGTTCTTC.

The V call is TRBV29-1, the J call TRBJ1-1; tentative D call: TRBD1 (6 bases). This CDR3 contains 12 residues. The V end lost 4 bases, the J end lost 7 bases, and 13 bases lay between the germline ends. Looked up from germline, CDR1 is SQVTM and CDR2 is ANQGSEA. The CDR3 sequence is CSVVTGGNEAFF. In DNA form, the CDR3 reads TGCAGCGTTGTAACCGGGGGCAATGAAGCTTTCTTT. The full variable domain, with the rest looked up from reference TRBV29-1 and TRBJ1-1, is SAVISQKPSRDICQRGTSLTIQCQVDSQVTMMFWYRQQPGQSLTLIATANQGSEATYESGFVIDKFPISRPNLTFSTLTVSNMSPEDSSIYLCSVVTGGNEAFFGQGTRLTVV.